The sequence of this TCR beta chain was determined in a study of CD8+ T cells in alopecia areata. Study-level results: Tissue-resident alphabeta T cells belonging to normal skin likewise get sequenced within scalp specimens. Affected scalp, especially in alopecia totalis/universalis, had a higher clonality than normal scalp did.

Note on this clone: Its specificity is not known.

Looked up from germline, CDR1 is SQVTM and CDR2 is ANQGSEA. The V gene lost 0 bases and the J gene lost 7 bases, with 12 bases spanning the gap. This CDR3 region has 13 residues. The sequencing template was cDNA reverse transcribed from extracted RNA. Assay: immunoSEQ multiplex PCR; the TCRdb copy retains only in-frame clones and omits some. Of hundreds of thousands of clones listed, under 70% are singletons. Individuals with alopecia areata gave both lesional scalp punch biopsies and peripheral blood for collection. This receptor was obtained from a human donor with alopecia areata. The starting material was CD4+ T cells sorted from blood, obtained at week 0. The chain carries TRBV29-1 and TRBJ2-5, with D perhaps TRBD1 (5 bases). The CDR3 region is CSVEESTVGTQYF. The CDR3, as DNA: TGCAGCGTTGAAGAGTCGACAGTTGGGACCCAGTACTTC.